These T cell receptor beta chains were read from a single sample in a study of cytomegalovirus exposure and HLA in healthy donors. Method: immunoSEQ multiplex PCR; TCRdb's copy keeps in-frame clones and lacks some. The sample includes 150,000 to 200,000 clones, roughly 85% of them seen just once. The sample was PBMCs. These receptors were taken from a woman in her thirties or forties in good health and CMV-seronegative. Each CDR3 is given without its conserved first and last residue.

>TRBV10-2|TRBJ2-3
ASVVNGGADTQY
>TRBV5-1|TRBJ1-3
ASSQFPPATEDTIY
>TRBV7-9|TRBJ2-5
ASSRQGIQETQY
>TRBV27|TRBJ2-3
AASARQGGTDTQY
>TRBV20-1|TRBJ1-1
SASPRAEAF
>TRBV19|TRBJ1-6
ASRGPTSPLH
>TRBV7-3|TRBJ1-5
ASSSQGGFDSNQPQH
>TRBV14|TRBJ2-5
ASSQVTLNQWREHGPETQY
>TRBV13|TRBJ2-5
ASSLDHLLAGGETQY
>TRBV19|TRBJ1-5
ASSVWTGRDQPQH
>TRBV5-1|TRBJ1-3
ASSTQGTGNTIY
>TRBV28|TRBJ1-5
ASSPGGGSESQPQH
>TRBV29-1|TRBJ2-5
SVEDNTGFQETQY
>TRBV11-3|TRBJ1-2
ASSLVGRGYGYT
>TRBV7-2|TRBJ1-1
ASSPGGRGTYGAF
>TRBV2|TRBJ2-5
ASSLTGYQETQY
>TRBV10-3|TRBJ1-3
AISEFQGNTIY
>TRBV7-9|TRBJ1-2
ASSFADSPYGYT
>TRBV5-6|TRBJ2-7
ASSLVTGYEQY
>TRBV5-4|TRBJ2-1
ASSRAATQF
>TRBV6-1|TRBJ1-1
ASSHVIGANTEAF
>TRBV25-1|TRBJ1-4
ASSEGGEITVKLF
>TRBV11-2|TRBJ1-5
ASSLQGWGNQPQH